Listed below are T cell receptor beta chains from one sample, sequenced in a study of cytomegalovirus exposure and HLA in healthy donors. TCRdb's table, derived via immunoSEQ multiplex PCR, lists solely in-frame clones and lacks some. The sample includes 280,000 or so clones, over 85% of them seen just once. The sequenced sample consisted of PBMCs. The receptors originated from a woman aged 18-29 years in good health and CMV-seronegative. Each CDR3 is given with its conserved first and last residue. The D gene is left open where the match is weak. Clone size appears in some rows only: once, few, many, or a class for an expanded clone.

d_call | cdr3_length | j_call | v_call | clone_size | cdr3_aa | cdr3_nt
TRBD1 | 14 | TRBJ1-2 | TRBV7-9 | NA | CASSSIDPTGGQTF | TGTGCCAGCAGCTCCATAGACCCGACAGGGGGCCAGACGTTC
TRBD2 | 17 | TRBJ2-2 | TRBV5-1 | NA | CASSLDTSGGRTGELFF | TGCGCCAGCAGCTTGGATACTAGCGGGGGAAGGACCGGGGAGCTGTTTTTT
NA | 13 | TRBJ1-1 | TRBV18 | few | CASSPGQNTEAFF | TGTGCCAGCTCCCCGGGACAGAACACTGAAGCTTTCTTT
NA | 11 | TRBJ2-7 | TRBV29-1 | NA | CSVATSYEQYF | TGCAGCGTTGCCACTTCCTACGAGCAGTACTTC
NA | 18 | TRBJ2-6 | TRBV2 | NA | CASSGGTDPPSGANVLTF | TGTGCCAGCAGTGGGGGGACTGACCCCCCCTCTGGGGCCAACGTCCTGACTTTC
NA | 14 | TRBJ2-7 | TRBV18 | NA | CASSPRDNSYEQYF | TGTGCCAGCTCCCCTCGGGACAACTCCTACGAGCAGTACTTC
TRBD2 | 19 | TRBJ2-7 | TRBV7-6 | NA | CASSLELAGGTPSSYEQYF | TGTGCCAGCAGCTTAGAACTAGCGGGGGGGACGCCGAGCTCCTACGAGCAGTACTTC
NA | 17 | TRBJ1-2 | TRBV10-3 | NA | CAISESGGRLANYGYTF | TGTGCCATCAGTGAGTCCGGCGGTCGGCTAGCTAACTATGGCTACACCTTC
NA | 18 | TRBJ1-6 | TRBV6-1 | NA | CASSDISTGWTYNSPLHF | TGTGCCAGCAGTGACATATCGACAGGCTGGACCTATAATTCCCCCCTCCACTTT
NA | 14 | TRBJ2-7 | TRBV12-5 | NA | CASGLSTGVYEQYF | TGTGCTAGTGGTTTGTCCACGGGGGTTTACGAGCAGTACTTC
NA | 10 | TRBJ1-1 | TRBV6-5 | NA | CASSRGSTFF | TGTGCCAGCAGCCGGGGTTCAACTTTCTTT
NA | 11 | TRBJ1-1 | TRBV29-1 | NA | CSGNRNTEAFF | TGCAGCGGAAACAGGAACACTGAAGCTTTCTTT
NA | 13 | TRBJ2-1 | TRBV2 | NA | CASSGTAYNEQFF | TGTGCCAGCAGTGGGACAGCTTACAATGAGCAGTTCTTC
TRBD2 | 11 | TRBJ2-1 | TRBV20-1 | NA | CSAGRVEEQFF | TGCAGTGCTGGGAGGGTGGAAGAGCAGTTCTTC
TRBD2 | 13 | TRBJ2-7 | TRBV5-6 | NA | CASSLFGGGFQYF | TGTGCCAGCAGCTTGTTTGGGGGGGGTTTCCAGTACTTC
TRBD1 | 16 | TRBJ1-3 | TRBV7-9 | NA | CASRTSQGAKGNTIYF | TGTGCCAGCAGGACGAGCCAGGGGGCTAAAGGAAACACCATATATTTT
TRBD1 | 15 | TRBJ1-6 | TRBV6-6 | NA | CASSQTTGGGSPLHF | TGTGCCAGCAGTCAAACGACAGGGGGCGGTTCACCCCTCCACTTT
NA | 14 | TRBJ2-7 | TRBV7-9 | NA | CASSFRDIYHEQYF | TGTGCCAGCAGCTTCCGGGACATCTACCACGAGCAGTACTTC
NA | 14 | TRBJ2-1 | TRBV7-9 | NA | CASSLEDIPNEQFF | TGTGCCAGCAGCTTAGAGGACATTCCTAATGAGCAGTTCTTC
TRBD1 | 17 | TRBJ1-5 | TRBV9 | NA | CASSRGQGAESNQPQHF | TGTGCCAGCAGCCGAGGACAGGGGGCAGAAAGCAATCAGCCCCAGCATTTT
NA | 15 | TRBJ2-3 | TRBV5-4 | NA | CASSLALPYTDTQYF | TGTGCCAGCAGCTTGGCGCTACCCTACACAGATACGCAGTATTTT
NA | 14 | TRBJ2-7 | TRBV5-1 | NA | CASSDQGFSYEQYF | TGCGCCAGCAGCGACCAGGGATTCTCCTACGAGCAGTACTTC
NA | 12 | TRBJ1-2 | TRBV6-1 | few | CASSAHGYGYTF | TGTGCCAGCAGTGCACATGGCTATGGCTACACCTTC
TRBD2 | 16 | TRBJ2-1 | TRBV7-2 | once | CASSPGLAVSYNEQFF | TGTGCCAGCAGCCCGGGACTAGCGGTTTCCTACAATGAGCAGTTCTTC
NA | 16 | TRBJ2-7 | TRBV7-9 | NA | CASSSPPGQRQYEQYF | TGTGCCAGCAGCTCCCCCCCAGGACAGCGGCAATACGAGCAGTACTTC
TRBD2 | 17 | TRBJ2-7 | TRBV2 | NA | CASSDSGLAGPVYEQYF | TGTGCCAGCAGTGATTCGGGACTAGCGGGCCCGGTCTACGAGCAGTACTTC
NA | 13 | TRBJ1-3 | TRBV9 | NA | CASSVDTGNTIYF | TGTGCCAGCAGCGTCGACACTGGAAACACCATATATTTT
TRBD1 | 14 | TRBJ1-4 | TRBV6-1 | few | CASSEQDRETKLFF | TGTGCCAGCAGTGAACAGGACAGGGAGACGAAACTGTTTTTT
NA | 11 | TRBJ1-1 | TRBV7-9 | NA | CSSSPGTEAFF | TGTTCCAGCAGCCCAGGGACTGAAGCTTTCTTT
TRBD1 | 14 | TRBJ2-7 | TRBV10-3 | NA | CAISVGTGDYEQYF | TGTGCCATCAGTGTGGGGACAGGGGATTACGAGCAGTACTTC
TRBD1 | 19 | TRBJ2-3 | TRBV27 | once | CASSFLGPGQGRGTDTQYF | TGTGCCAGCAGTTTTTTGGGCCCGGGACAGGGGAGGGGCACAGATACGCAGTATTTT
NA | 16 | TRBJ2-6 | TRBV2 | NA | CASSGQASSGANVLTF | TGTGCCAGCAGTGGGCAGGCCAGCTCTGGGGCCAACGTCCTGACTTTC
NA | 16 | TRBJ1-2 | TRBV4-1 | NA | CASSPQPGLRNYGYTF | TGCGCCAGCAGCCCCCAGCCCGGACTGAGAAACTATGGCTACACCTTC
TRBD1 | 14 | TRBJ1-2 | TRBV2 | once | CASSDPGQKNGYTF | TGTGCCAGCAGTGACCCGGGACAGAAGAATGGCTACACCTTC
TRBD1 | 17 | TRBJ2-2 | TRBV4-1 | NA | CASSHRPGTDLTGELFF | TGCGCCAGCAGCCACCGCCCGGGGACAGATCTAACCGGGGAGCTGTTTTTT
NA | 14 | TRBJ2-7 | TRBV19 | NA | CASSIPGDTYEQYF | TGTGCCAGTAGTATTCCAGGGGATACCTACGAGCAGTACTTC
TRBD1 | 15 | TRBJ2-1 | TRBV5-1 | NA | CASSLDGTANNEQFF | TGCGCCAGCAGCTTGGACGGGACAGCAAACAATGAGCAGTTCTTC
NA | 12 | TRBJ1-2 | TRBV15 | NA | CATSSAGSGYTF | TGTGCCACCAGCAGTGCCGGGTCTGGCTACACCTTC
NA | 16 | TRBJ2-3 | TRBV21-1 | NA | CASSKGSGTAQDTQYF | TGTGCCAGCAGCAAAGGGTCGGGGACAGCCCAAGATACGCAGTATTTT
TRBD2 | 15 | TRBJ2-3 | TRBV5-1 | NA | CASSVAGADTDTQYF | TGCGCCAGCAGCGTAGCGGGGGCCGACACAGATACGCAGTATTTT
TRBD1 | 15 | TRBJ2-7 | TRBV9 | NA | CASSQTGDTGQGQYF | TGTGCCAGCAGCCAGACAGGGGATACGGGCCAAGGGCAGTACTTC
TRBD1 | 18 | TRBJ1-2 | TRBV15 | NA | CATSKDVPDRGRDYGYTF | TGTGCCACCAGCAAAGATGTCCCGGACAGGGGGCGAGACTATGGCTACACCTTC
NA | 12 | TRBJ1-1 | TRBV5-1 | NA | CASSRGGTEAFF | TGCGCCAGCAGTAGAGGGGGCACTGAAGCTTTCTTT
NA | 13 | TRBJ2-7 | TRBV15 | NA | CATQRGTSHEQYF | TGTGCCACGCAACGAGGGACAAGCCACGAGCAGTACTTC
NA | 14 | TRBJ1-2 | TRBV2 | NA | CVTWSGDTNYGYTF | TGTGTCACTTGGTCCGGGGATACCAACTATGGCTACACCTTC
NA | 11 | TRBJ1-2 | TRBV6-6 | NA | CASSYSADYTF | TGTGCCAGCAGTTACTCGGCAGACTACACCTTC